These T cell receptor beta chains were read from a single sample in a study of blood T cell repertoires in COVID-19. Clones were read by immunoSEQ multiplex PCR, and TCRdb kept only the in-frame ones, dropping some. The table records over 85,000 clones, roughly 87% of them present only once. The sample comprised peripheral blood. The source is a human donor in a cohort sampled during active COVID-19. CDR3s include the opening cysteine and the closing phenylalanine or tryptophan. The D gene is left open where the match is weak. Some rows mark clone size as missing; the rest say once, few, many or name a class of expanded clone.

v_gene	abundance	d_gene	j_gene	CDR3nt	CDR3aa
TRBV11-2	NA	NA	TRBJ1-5	TGTGCCAGCAGCTTAATGGGACTTGACCAGCCCCAGCATTTT	CASSLMGLDQPQHF
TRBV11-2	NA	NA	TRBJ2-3	TGTGCCAGCAGCCCCCCCGGAGATACGCAGTATTTT	CASSPPGDTQYF
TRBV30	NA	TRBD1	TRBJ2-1	TGTGCCTGGAGCCCGGGACAGAGCTACAATGAGCAGTTCTTC	CAWSPGQSYNEQFF
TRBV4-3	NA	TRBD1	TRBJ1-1	TGCGCCAGCAGCCAAGACGGGACAGCCATGAACACTGAAGCTTTCTTT	CASSQDGTAMNTEAFF
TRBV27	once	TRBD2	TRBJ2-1	TGTGCCAGCAAAGTATCGGGCGGGGGACCTAATGAGCAGTTCTTC	CASKVSGGGPNEQFF
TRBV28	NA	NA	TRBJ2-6	TGTGCCAGCAACTCTCCGGGGGGCGGCTCTGGGGCCAACGTCCTGACTTTC	CASNSPGGGSGANVLTF
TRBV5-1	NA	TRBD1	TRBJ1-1	TGCGCCAGCAGCCCGGACCTTCCGGGACAGGGGTCGTACGGCACTGAAGCTTTCTTT	CASSPDLPGQGSYGTEAFF
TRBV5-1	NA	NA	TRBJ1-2	TGCGCCAGCAGCTTGTTGGGGGGGTATGGCTACACCTTC	CASSLLGGYGYTF
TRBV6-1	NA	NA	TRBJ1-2	TGTGCCAGCAGTGAAGATGGGACTGCCTATGGCTACACCTTC	CASSEDGTAYGYTF
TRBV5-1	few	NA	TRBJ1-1	TGCGCCAGCAGCTTGCGACTGGCTGTGAACACTGAAGCTTTCTTT	CASSLRLAVNTEAFF
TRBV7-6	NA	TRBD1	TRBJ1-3	TGTGCCAGCAGCTACGGACAGGAAAACACCATATATTTT	CASSYGQENTIYF
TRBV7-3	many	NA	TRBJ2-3	TGTGCCAGCAGCTTAAGCAGGGGCACAGATACGCAGTATTTT	CASSLSRGTDTQYF
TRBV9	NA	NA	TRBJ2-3	TGTGCCAGCAGCGTAGGGGGGGGCAGGGTCGCGGATACGCAGTATTTT	CASSVGGGRVADTQYF
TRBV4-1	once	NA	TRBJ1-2	TGCGCCAGCAGCCAACCCCAGGGAGGGGTGAATGGCTACACCTTC	CASSQPQGGVNGYTF
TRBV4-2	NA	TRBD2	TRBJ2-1	TGTGCCAGCAGCCCTGGGACTAGCGGGACTAATCAGTTCTTC	CASSPGTSGTNQFF
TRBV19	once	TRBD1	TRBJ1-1	TGTGCCAGTAGTATAAGAGCGGGGACAGGGAGGAGTAACACTGAAGCTTTCTTT	CASSIRAGTGRSNTEAFF
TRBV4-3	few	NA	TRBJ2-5	TGCGCCAGCAGCCTCCGGACAGGGAGGGAGGAGACCCAGTACTTC	CASSLRTGREETQYF
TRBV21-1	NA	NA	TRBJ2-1	TGTGCCAGCAGCAAACGCCCTAGAGCAGGAGCGGGAGTCGATAATGAGCAGTTCTTC	CASSKRPRAGAGVDNEQFF
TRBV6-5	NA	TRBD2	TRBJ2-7	TGTGCCAGCACCTCGGGGAGGGGAGGCTACGAGCAGTACTTC	CASTSGRGGYEQYF
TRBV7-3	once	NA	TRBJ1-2	TGTGCCAGCAGCTTATCCTCCGCGCAGGGGAGTGGCTACACCTTC	CASSLSSAQGSGYTF
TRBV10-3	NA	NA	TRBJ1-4	TGTGCCATCAGTGAGTCAGCAGGGGTTACTGAAAAACTGTTTTTT	CAISESAGVTEKLFF
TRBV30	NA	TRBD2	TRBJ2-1	TGTGCCTGGAGTGTGGGACTAGTCCTGAACAATGAGCAGTTCTTC	CAWSVGLVLNNEQFF
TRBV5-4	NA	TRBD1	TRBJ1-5	TGTGCCAGCAGCCCCGGGACAGGGGTCATTCAGCCCCAGCATTTT	CASSPGTGVIQPQHF
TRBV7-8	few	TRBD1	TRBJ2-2	TGTGCCAGCAGCCGACAGGGGACAGCAGGGGAGCTGTTTTTT	CASSRQGTAGELFF
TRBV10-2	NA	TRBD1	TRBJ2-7	TGCGCCAGCAGTGAGTCGTCGGGACAGGTACCCTACGAGCAGTACTTC	CASSESSGQVPYEQYF
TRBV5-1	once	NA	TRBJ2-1	TGCGCCAGCAGCTTCGGTACCTCCTACAATGAGCAGTTCTTC	CASSFGTSYNEQFF
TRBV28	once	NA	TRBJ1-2	TGTGCCAGCAGCCAGGGTAGGAGCTATGGCTACACCTTC	CASSQGRSYGYTF
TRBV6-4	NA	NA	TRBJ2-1	TGTGCCAGCAGTGAACAGGGGCGGGATGGGTTCTACAATGAGCAGTTCTTC	CASSEQGRDGFYNEQFF
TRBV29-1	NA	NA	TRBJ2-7	TGCAGCGTTGAAGATATCGTGGGGCCAGGGGTTACTTACGAGCAGTACTTC	CSVEDIVGPGVTYEQYF
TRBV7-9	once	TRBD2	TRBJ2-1	TGTGCCAGCAGCCTCCGACGGACTAGCGGGAGAGGTGATGAGCAGTTCTTC	CASSLRRTSGRGDEQFF
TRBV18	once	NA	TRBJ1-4	TGTGCCAGCTCCCCGGCGGGGGGGCCTAATGAAAAACTGTTTTTT	CASSPAGGPNEKLFF
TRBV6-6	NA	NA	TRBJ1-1	TGTGCCAGCAGCCCCCCAGGGAAAAACACTGAAGCTTTCTTT	CASSPPGKNTEAFF
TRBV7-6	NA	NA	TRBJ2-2	TGTGCCAGCAGCTTAACGGCACTAGTTGACCCCGGGGAGCTGTTTTTT	CASSLTALVDPGELFF
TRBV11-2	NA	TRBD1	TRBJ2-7	TGTGCCAGCAGCTTAGATCTAGGACAGGCGTACGAGCAGTACTTC	CASSLDLGQAYEQYF
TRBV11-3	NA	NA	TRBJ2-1	TGTGCCAGCAGCTTAGCCTCCGGAGCGGCCTCTAGGCATGAGCAGTTCTTC	CASSLASGAASRHEQFF
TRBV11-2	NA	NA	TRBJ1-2	TGTGCCAGCAGCCAGGGACACATCTATGGCTACACCTTC	CASSQGHIYGYTF
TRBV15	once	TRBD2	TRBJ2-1	TGTGCCACCAGCAAAGCGGGACTAGCGGGGAGACACAATGAGCAGTTCTTC	CATSKAGLAGRHNEQFF
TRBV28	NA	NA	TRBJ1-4	TGTGCCAGCAGTATATTAGAGGACCGGGGTGAAAAACTGTTTTTT	CASSILEDRGEKLFF
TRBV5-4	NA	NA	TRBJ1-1	TGTGCCAGCAGCCCAAGACAGGAGAACACTGAAGCTTTCTTT	CASSPRQENTEAFF
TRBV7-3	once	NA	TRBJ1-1	TGTGCCAGCAGCTTTGGGGGAGGGGACACTGAAGCTTTCTTT	CASSFGGGDTEAFF
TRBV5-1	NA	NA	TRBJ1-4	TGCGCCAGCAGCTTGGACCGCAGGGCGAGTGAAAAACTGTTTTTT	CASSLDRRASEKLFF
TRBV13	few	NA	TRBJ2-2	TGTGCCAGCAGCTCAAGACCCGGGATAACGAACACCGGGGAGCTGTTTTTT	CASSSRPGITNTGELFF
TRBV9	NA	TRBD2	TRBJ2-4	TGTGCCAGCAGCTCCGGGGGGGCCGGAAAGAACATTCAGTACTTC	CASSSGGAGKNIQYF
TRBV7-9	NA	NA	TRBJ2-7	TGTGCCAGCAGCTTAGGGGGCGTAGTCCACGAGCAGTACTTC	CASSLGGVVHEQYF
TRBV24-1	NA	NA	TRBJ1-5	TGTGCCACCAGTGTACGCGTTCAGCCCCAGCATTTT	CATSVRVQPQHF
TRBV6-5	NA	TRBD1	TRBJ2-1	TGTGCCAGTAGATCCGGGACAGGGGCCTACAATGAGCAGTTCTTC	CASRSGTGAYNEQFF
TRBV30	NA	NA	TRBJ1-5	TGTGCCTGGAGTGTACAACAGTATAGCAATCAGCCCCAGCATTTT	CAWSVQQYSNQPQHF
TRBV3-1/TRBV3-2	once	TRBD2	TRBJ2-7	TGTGCCAGCAGCCAAGGGACTAGCGGGAGTTGGGCCTACGAGCAGTACTTC	CASSQGTSGSWAYEQYF
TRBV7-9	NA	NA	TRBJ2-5	TGTGCCAGCAGCTTAGGAACCGGCGGCAAGACCCAGTACTTC	CASSLGTGGKTQYF
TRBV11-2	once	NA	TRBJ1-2	TGTGCCAGCAGCTTAGGCCAAGGGGGGGGCCGACCAAACTATGGCTACACCTTC	CASSLGQGGGRPNYGYTF